This TCR beta chain was sequenced during a study of OX40 agonist ivuxolimab in advanced cancers. Study details: Administration of intravenous ivuxolimab to patients occurred every 2 weeks at 0.01 to 10 mg/kg. Dose-escalation patients were diagnosed with hepatocellular carcinoma, melanoma, renal cell cancer or head and neck cancer. It was permissible to have had prior anti-PD-1, anti-PD-L1 or anti-CTLA-4 therapy, and around 40% had some. General study results and limits: More expanded clones were found, on average, in CD8+ than in CD4+ T cells.

A note on this clone: Antigen: not known.

Clones were read by immunoSEQ multiplex PCR, and TCRdb kept only the in-frame ones, dropping some. The sample has more than 55,000 clones, around 77% seen once. The V gene end was trimmed by 0 bases and the J gene end by 10 bases; junction bases not matched to a gene: 6. CDR3 length: 14 residues. Germline V gene data show CDR1 as SGHRS and CDR2 as YFSETQ. The origin of this receptor is an adult with an advanced solid tumor such as melanoma, head and neck, liver or kidney cancer. The chain links TRBV5-1 to TRBJ2-1, with 8 bases fitting TRBD1. The material sequenced was CD4+ or CD8+ T cells sorted from blood, taken in a trial of the OX40 agonist ivuxolimab. The CDR3 is CASSLAQGAGEQFF. CDR3 nucleotides: TGCGCCAGCAGCTTGGCTCAGGGGGCAGGGGAGCAGTTCTTC.